The next 19 T cell receptor beta chains were all read from a single sample in a study of blood T cell repertoires in COVID-19. TCRdb's table, derived via immunoSEQ multiplex PCR, lists solely in-frame clones and lacks some. The sample lists 100,000 to 150,000 clones, around 85% seen once, with about a sixth in the top ten. The source material was peripheral blood. Every receptor here comes from a man aged 25-45 years with COVID-19, enrolled during active disease.

The V call is TRBV11-2, the J call TRBJ1-4; D is perhaps TRBD1 (6 bases). Trimming took off 4 bases at V and 4 bases at J, with 13 bases between the two ends. Looked up from germline, CDR1 is SGHAT and CDR2 is FQNNGV. CDR3 length: 15 residues. The CDR3 nucleotides are TGTGCCAGCAGCTACGGACAGAGTAATAATGAAAAACTGTTTTTT. It encodes CASSYGQSNNEKLFF.

V and J are TRBV28 and TRBJ1-6; D may be TRBD1 (6 bases). This CDR3 contains 14 residues. Germline V gene lookup returns CDR1 MDHEN and CDR2 SYDVKM. Trimming left V 6 bases short and J 3 bases short, with 9 bases between. CDR3 DNA sequence: TGTGCCAGCAGAGAGGACAGCTATAATTCACCCCTCCACTTT. Translating gives CASREDSYNSPLHF.

The chain carries TRBV9 and TRBJ1-2; D possibly corresponds to TRBD1 (5 bases). Per the germline V gene, CDR1 is SGDLS and CDR2 is YYNGEE. The ends were cut back, 0 bases at V and 10 bases at J, with 22 bases in the middle. The length of the CDR3 is 16 residues. The CDR3 DNA reads as TGTGCCAGCAGCGTAGAATCGTGGTGGGACTCACCTCACTACACCTTC. It yields the protein CASSVESWWDSPHYTF. The full variable domain, its missing parts supplied by reference TRBV9 and TRBJ1-2, is DSGVTQTPKHLITATGQRVTLRCSPRSGDLSVYWYQQSLDQGLQFLIQYYNGEERAKGNILERFSAQQFPDLHSELNLSSLELGDSALYFCASSVESWWDSPHYTFGSGTRLTVV.

J is TRBJ1-2 and V is TRBV11-2; possible D gene TRBD1, 5 bases. CDR1 and CDR2 from the germline V gene are SGHAT and FQNNGV. The CDR3 extends over 15 amino acids. Trimming pared 4 bases from V and 1 base from J, leaving 13 bases between. The chain's CDR3 is CASSSADTNNYGYTF. The CDR3, as DNA: TGTGCCAGCAGCTCTGCGGACACAAATAACTATGGCTACACCTTC.

This clone was found a few times. The rearrangement uses TRBV6-2 or TRBV6-3 and TRBJ2-3; 10 bases match TRBD2. The ends lost 6 bases at V and 2 bases at J; junction bases unmatched: 11. From germline, CDR1 is MNHEY and CDR2 SVGEGT. The CDR3 consists of 17 residues. CDR3 in amino acids: CASSPTRTSGNTDTQYF. In DNA form, the CDR3 reads TGTGCCAGCAGCCCTACTAGGACTAGCGGTAACACAGATACGCAGTATTTT.

The V call is TRBV9, the J call TRBJ2-3; TRBD2 is a possible D gene (5 bases). Germline CDR1 and CDR2: SGDLS and YYNGEE. The CDR3 totals 15 residues. V was trimmed by 4 bases and J by 6 bases, leaving 18 bases between them. As DNA, the CDR3 is TGTGCCAGCAGCCTCTCGGCGGGCGAGGCCGATACGCAGTATTTT. This codes for CASSLSAGEADTQYF.

This clone was found once. This chain connects TRBV4-1 to TRBJ2-4; D is unresolved. Germline CDR1 and CDR2: MGHRA and YSYEKL. This CDR3 spans 16 amino acids. V was trimmed by 4 bases and J by 0 bases, leaving 13 bases between them. Here the CDR3 reads CASSPLAEIAKNIQYF. CDR3 sequence (DNA): TGCGCCAGCAGCCCCCTTGCCGAGATAGCCAAAAACATTCAGTACTTC.

This clone was seen a handful of times. The chain carries TRBV27 and TRBJ2-7, with 7 positions matching TRBD2. CDR3 length equals 15 residues. Trimming at V came to 8 bases and at J to 5 bases, leaving 15 bases not matched to a gene. Germline CDR1 is MNHEY and CDR2 is SMNVEV (reference sequence). DNA for the CDR3: TGTGCCAGCGGAGGCCCGCGGGAGTTATCGCACGAGCAGTACTTC. This translates into CASGGPRELSHEQYF.

This chain uses TRBV12-3 or TRBV12-4 with TRBJ1-1, with TRBD1 matching 7 bases. The V and J ends lost 3 bases and 4 bases, in that order; junction bases with no gene match: 2. CDR3 length: 13 amino acids. The DNA for the CDR3 is TGTGCCAGCAGTTTGCAGGGGGGCACTGAAGCTTTCTTT. Protein product: CASSLQGGTEAFF.

This clone was counted once. The chain has TRBV9 and TRBJ2-7; TRBD2 agrees at 11 bases. The J segment lost 2 bases and the V segment lost 3 bases, leaving 4 bases of the junction unmatched. The CDR3 runs to 15 residues. Germline lookup yields CDR1 SGDLS and CDR2 YYNGEE. The CDR3 nucleotides read TGTGCCAGCAGCGCGGCTAGCGGGAGGACCTACGAGCAGTACTTC. It translates to CASSAASGRTYEQYF.

This clone was counted a single time. The chain links TRBV4-1 to TRBJ1-5; a weak D match, TRBD1 (6 bases). Germline loops: CDR1 MGHRA, CDR2 YSYEKL. Trimming removed 1 base from V and 2 bases from J, with 9 bases in between. This CDR3 region has 15 residues. The CDR3 nucleotides read TGCGCCAGCAGCCAAGTAGGGGGAGGCAATCAGCCCCAGCATTTT. Translating it yields CASSQVGGGNQPQHF.

The V and J genes are TRBV19 and TRBJ2-3; TRBD2 aligns across 7 bases. The germline gives CDR1 LNHDA, CDR2 SQIVND (reference sequence). J lost 0 bases, V lost 4 bases, and 10 bases had no gene match. CDR3 length equals 17 residues. CDR3: CASSNRGESTSTDTQYF. The CDR3 coding sequence is TGTGCCAGTAGTAATCGGGGGGAATCTACTAGCACAGATACGCAGTATTTT.

This chain uses TRBV13 with TRBJ2-3; D gene ambiguous. This CDR3 region has 14 residues. Germline V gene sequence: CDR1 PRHDT, CDR2 FYEKMQ (reference sequence). V dropped 1 base and J dropped 2 bases, with 7 bases sitting between them. The CDR3 DNA is TGTGCCAGCAGCTTAGAAGCGTACACAGATACGCAGTATTTT. Its protein is CASSLEAYTDTQYF.

The chain couples TRBV11-2 to TRBJ2-5; 8 bases align to TRBD2. J gave up 3 bases and V 5 bases, and 14 bases lay outside the gene matches. The CDR3 is 17 amino acids. The germline V gene encodes CDR1 SGHAT and CDR2 FQNNGV. CDR3 coding DNA: TGTGCCAGCAGCCTAAGGGCCGGGGGGGCCACAAAAGAGACCCAGTACTTC. Amino acids: CASSLRAGGATKETQYF.

The CDR3 loop reads CASSFTGTNNQPQHF. The CDR3 nucleotides read TGTGCCAGCAGTTTTACAGGAACAAACAATCAGCCCCAGCATTTT. The chain employs TRBV27 and TRBJ1-5, with a weak D call TRBD1 (5 bases). CDR1 is MNHEY, CDR2 SMNVEV, per germline (reference sequence). Trimming shortened V by 3 bases and J by 3 bases, and 12 bases separated the two germline ends. The CDR3 sequence is 15 residues long.

This clone was found once. This chain connects TRBV5-1 to TRBJ2-1; possibly TRBD1 for D (6 bases). The germline V gene encodes CDR1 SGHRS and CDR2 YFSETQ. Trimming left V 2 bases short and J 9 bases short, with 9 bases between. CDR3 length: 12 residues. The CDR3 loop is CASSFHRVEQFF. The CDR3 DNA follows: TGCGCCAGCAGCTTCCACAGGGTTGAGCAGTTCTTC.

J is TRBJ1-5 and V is TRBV6-6, with TRBD1 as a possible D gene (5 bases). With 3 bases removed from V and 0 bases from J, the gap between germline ends came to 12 bases. Germline CDR1 and CDR2: MNHNY and SVGAGI (reference sequence). The CDR3 covers 16 residues. The CDR3 region is CASSYSRANSNQPQHF. The CDR3 DNA is TGTGCCAGCAGTTATTCCAGGGCCAATAGCAATCAGCCCCAGCATTTT.

V gene TRBV4-2 combines with J gene TRBJ2-3; no clear D gene. The ends were cut back, 4 bases at V and 2 bases at J, with 13 bases in the middle. The CDR3 extends over 15 amino acids. CDR1 LGHNA and CDR2 YNFKEQ come from the germline V gene. The CDR3 spells CASSPGSYNTDTQYF. CDR3 bases: TGTGCCAGCAGCCCTGGTAGCTATAACACAGATACGCAGTATTTT.

The chain carries TRBV5-5 and TRBJ2-2; weak D call: TRBD1 (5 bases). Germline values: CDR1 SGHKS, CDR2 YYEKEE (reference sequence). CDR3 size: 19 residues. Trimming stripped 0 bases from V and 0 bases from J, with 18 bases between. CDR3 nucleotide sequence: TGTGCCAGCAGCTTGGAGAGTCAGGGTTACCCTTCGAACACCGGGGAGCTGTTTTTT. Its protein is CASSLESQGYPSNTGELFF.